This TCR beta chain is from a study of OX40 agonist ivuxolimab in advanced cancers. The germline CDR1 and CDR2 sequences are SGHTS and YDEGEE. Trimming cost V 2 bases and J 3 bases; bases outside gene matches: 8. The CDR3 loop spans 17 amino acids. Generated by immunoSEQ multiplex PCR, the TCRdb table keeps only in-frame clones and is missing some. The sample holds 50,000 or so clones, about 82% seen once. This receptor was identified in an adult with an advanced solid tumor such as melanoma, head and neck, liver or kidney cancer. The rearrangement uses TRBV5-8 and TRBJ1-4; 9 bases match TRBD1. The sequencing here drew on CD4+ or CD8+ T cells sorted from blood, taken in a trial of the OX40 agonist ivuxolimab. The CDR3 sequence: CASSFSGTGSANEKLFF. CDR3 nucleotide sequence: TGTGCCAGCAGCTTCTCTGGGACAGGGAGTGCTAATGAAAAACTGTTTTTT.